The 31 T cell receptor beta chains below all came from one sample that was sequenced in a study of PD-L1 blockade in urothelial cancer. The data were produced by immunoSEQ multiplex PCR, yet TCRdb's version contains in-frame clones alone and is incomplete. In the table there are 60,000 to 75,000 clones, 80% to 85% of which are singletons. Described time point: pretreatment peripheral blood. The sequencing used PBMCs, collected around atezolizumab (anti-PD-L1) treatment. These receptors were collected from a woman aged 70 to 79 with urothelial cancer.

The V call is TRBV19, the J call TRBJ2-1; TRBD1 aligns across 9 bases. V trimming: 10 bases; J trimming: 4 bases; junction bases outside the gene matches: 11. CDR3 length: 15 residues. The germline V gene has CDR1 LNHDA and CDR2 SQIVND (reference sequence). The CDR3 reads CAILTRGQGYNEQFF. CDR3 DNA: TGTGCCATCCTCACGCGGGGACAGGGATACAATGAGCAGTTCTTC.

The V call is TRBV27, the J call TRBJ2-1, with 7 positions matching TRBD1. The CDR3 totals 15 residues. In germline, CDR1 is MNHEY, CDR2 SMNVEV (reference sequence). With 5 bases clipped from V and 2 bases from J, the junction kept 6 bases outside the gene matches. CDR3 nucleotide sequence: TGTGCCAGCAGTCACGACAGGGTGGCCTACAATGAGCAGTTCTTC. It codes for CASSHDRVAYNEQFF.

This clone has a handful of counts. The rearrangement joins TRBV7-9 to TRBJ1-2; D uncertain. In germline, CDR1 is SEHNR, CDR2 FQNEAQ (reference sequence). V lost 3 bases and J 6 bases, leaving 17 bases between the germline ends. The CDR3 has 15 amino acids. CDR3 sequence reads: CASSFAGREIHGYTF. CDR3 DNA sequence: TGTGCCAGCAGCTTCGCTGGTAGAGAAATACATGGCTACACCTTC.

J is TRBJ1-5 and V is TRBV30, with unresolved D. CDR1 is GTSNPN and CDR2 is SVGIG in the germline V gene (reference sequence). CDR3 length: 13 residues. Trimming removed 2 bases from V and 0 bases from J, with 5 bases in between. Written as DNA, the CDR3 is TGTGCCTGGAGTCCCTATAGCAATCAGCCCCAGCATTTT. Protein sequence: CAWSPYSNQPQHF.

This clone has just a few counts. This chain connects TRBV27 to TRBJ2-2; 10 bases fit TRBD2. Germline trimming cut 3 bases from V and 0 bases from J; bases unmatched to any gene: 4. The CDR3 consists of 17 residues. Germline V CDR1 and CDR2: MNHEY, SMNVEV (reference sequence). In DNA form, the CDR3 reads TGTGCCAGCAGTTTGGGGAGCGGGAGGGCGAACACCGGGGAGCTGTTTTTT. Its protein product is CASSLGSGRANTGELFF.

The J gene is TRBJ2-1, the V gene TRBV27, with D perhaps TRBD2 (5 bases). Trimming stripped 3 bases from V and 6 bases from J, with 12 bases between. This CDR3 comprises 14 residues. Per the germline V gene, CDR1 is MNHEY and CDR2 is SMNVEV (reference sequence). CDR3 region: CASSFGLARNEQFF. The CDR3 bases are TGTGCCAGCAGTTTTGGGCTAGCCCGCAATGAGCAGTTCTTC.

The V call is TRBV28, the J call TRBJ2-1; 8 bases agree with TRBD2. The V and J ends lost 7 bases and 4 bases, in that order; junction bases with no gene match: 15. Germline CDR1 is MDHEN and CDR2 is SYDVKM. CDR3 length equals 17 residues. DNA of the CDR3: TGTGCCAGCACCCTCGGGTCCGGGAGGGCCGAGTACAATGAGCAGTTCTTC. Its translation is CASTLGSGRAEYNEQFF.

This clone has only one observation. The V and J genes are TRBV5-4 and TRBJ2-1; 9 nucleotides align to TRBD1. CDR3 length: 19 amino acids. The germline V gene has CDR1 SGHNT and CDR2 YYREEE (reference sequence). V gave up 7 bases and J gave up 1 base; unmatched junction bases: 18. The CDR3: CASGLNRGRSMSSYNEQFF. CDR3 DNA sequence: TGTGCCAGCGGATTGAACAGGGGGCGCAGTATGAGTTCCTACAATGAGCAGTTCTTC.

The gene calls are TRBV4-1 and TRBJ1-1; weak D call: TRBD1 (6 bases). CDR1 is MGHRA and CDR2 is YSYEKL in the germline V gene. This CDR3 region has 14 residues. Trimming took off 1 base at V and 2 bases at J, with 8 bases between the two ends. As DNA, the CDR3 is TGCGCCAGCAGCCAAGTAGGGGGTAACACTGAAGCTTTCTTT. Protein: CASSQVGGNTEAFF.

The chain is built from TRBV7-8 and TRBJ2-1; TRBD1 aligns across 9 bases. The CDR3 has 16 amino acids. Germline V CDR1 and CDR2: SGHVS, FQNEAQ. Trimming removed 5 bases from V and 3 bases from J; junction bases left unmatched: 8. The CDR3 reads CASSQRDRARYNEQFF. The CDR3 region has the DNA TGTGCCAGCAGCCAAAGGGACAGGGCCCGCTACAATGAGCAGTTCTTC. The full variable domain, in which reference TRBV7-8 and TRBJ2-1 provide the parts outside the CDR3, is GAGVSQSPRYKVAKRGQDVALRCDPISGHVSLFWYQQALGQGPEFLTYFQNEAQLDKSGLPSDRFFAERPEGSVSTLKIQRTQQEDSAVYLCASSQRDRARYNEQFFGPGTRLTVL.

This rearrangement joins TRBV11-2 to TRBJ2-5, with 8 bases lining up with TRBD1. Germline loops: CDR1 SGHAT, CDR2 FQNNGV. Unmatched junction bases numbered 9, after V lost 4 bases and J lost 5 bases. This CDR3 contains 15 residues. CDR3: CASSYNGQGWETQYF. The CDR3 nucleotides are TGTGCCAGCAGCTACAACGGACAGGGATGGGAGACCCAGTACTTC.

This chain links TRBV6-5 with TRBJ2-3; 11 bases are a match to TRBD2. Per the germline V gene, CDR1 is MNHEY and CDR2 is SVGAGI. The CDR3 loop spans 16 amino acids. The J segment lost 7 bases and the V segment lost 2 bases, leaving 8 bases of the junction unmatched. CDR3 in amino acids: CASSYLAGGLRNTQYF. The CDR3 bases are TGTGCCAGCAGTTACCTAGCGGGGGGCCTTCGGAATACGCAGTATTTT.

The CDR3: CASSSNRGGPEAFF. CDR3 DNA: TGTGCCAGCAGCTCCAACAGGGGTGGGCCTGAAGCTTTCTTT. This chain connects TRBV7-2 to TRBJ1-1; TRBD1 matches at 7 bases. This CDR3 spans 14 amino acids. J lost 6 bases, V lost 4 bases, and 8 bases had no gene match. Germline CDR1 is SGHTA and CDR2 is FQGNSA.

The V call is TRBV28, the J call TRBJ2-1; D is unresolved. The CDR3 contains 11 residues. V was shortened by 8 bases and J by 8 bases, with 10 bases between the two germline ends. The germline V gene has CDR1 MDHEN and CDR2 SYDVKM. Here the CDR3 reads CASGLWDEQFF. The CDR3 DNA sequence: TGTGCCAGCGGGCTGTGGGATGAGCAGTTCTTC.

The chain recombines TRBV9 with TRBJ2-5; 7 bases align to TRBD2. This CDR3 is 15 amino acids long. Trimming removed 2 bases from V and 2 bases from J; junction bases left unmatched: 6. CDR1 is SGDLS and CDR2 is YYNGEE in the germline V gene. The CDR3 spells CASSVAGDWQETQYF. The CDR3, as DNA: TGTGCCAGCAGCGTTGCGGGGGATTGGCAAGAGACCCAGTACTTC.

CDR3 bases: TGTGCCAGCAGACGCGTCTTATCCTCTGGAAACACCATATATTTT. This sequence encodes CASRRVLSSGNTIYF. This chain links TRBV2 with TRBJ1-3, with D hard to call. Germline assignment: CDR1 SNHLY and CDR2 FYNNEI. V was cut by 6 bases and J by 0 bases, with 12 bases left in between. The CDR3 extends over 15 amino acids.

The gene calls are TRBV30 and TRBJ2-1; a weak D match, TRBD1 (6 bases). The V and J ends lost 3 bases and 9 bases respectively, with 15 bases between them. In germline, CDR1 is GTSNPN, CDR2 SVGIG (reference sequence). The CDR3 loop spans 13 amino acids. For the CDR3, the DNA is TGTGCCTGGAGCTACCAGGGGTATGGTGAGCAGTTCTTC. As protein: CAWSYQGYGEQFF.

V gene TRBV29-1 combines with J gene TRBJ1-1; D may be TRBD1 (6 bases). V was pared by 4 bases and J by 5 bases, with 14 bases between. In germline, CDR1 is SQVTM, CDR2 ANQGSEA. This CDR3 region has 13 residues. The CDR3 DNA is TGCAGCGTTGTTCGGACAGAGGGGACTGAAGCTTTCTTT. This codes for CSVVRTEGTEAFF.

The chain links TRBV10-3 to TRBJ1-2; a weak D match, TRBD1 (5 bases). V was pared by 6 bases and J by 8 bases, with 19 bases between. Germline-derived CDR1 and CDR2 are ENHRY and SYGVKD. The CDR3 spans 14 residues. In DNA, the CDR3 is TGTGCCATCAGGCCTCCCGGGACTTCGGGCGGCTACACCTTC. Amino acids: CAIRPPGTSGGYTF.

The chain combines TRBV19 with TRBJ2-5, with D hard to call. Trimming cost V 4 bases and J 4 bases, with 16 bases left between them. Per germline, CDR1 LNHDA and CDR2 SQIVND (reference sequence). This CDR3 has 15 amino acids. CDR3 residues: CASSSDAAMGETQYF. The CDR3 DNA is TGTGCCAGTAGTAGTGATGCGGCAATGGGAGAGACCCAGTACTTC.

This rearrangement joins TRBV18 to TRBJ2-1; 7 nucleotides align to TRBD2. The J segment lost 2 bases and the V segment lost 0 bases, leaving 7 bases of the junction unmatched. The CDR3 extends over 17 amino acids. Germline CDR1 KGHSH, CDR2 LQKENI. DNA for the CDR3: TGTGCCAGCTCACCACCTGGGGGGGGTTTTACCTACAATGAGCAGTTCTTC. This encodes CASSPPGGGFTYNEQFF.

This clone was counted between two and nine times. The identical CDR3 is also encoded by other nucleotide sequences in the sample. The chain has TRBV6-5 and TRBJ1-1, with TRBD1 identical over 7 bases. Germline trimming cut 0 bases from V and 0 bases from J; bases unmatched to any gene: 1. The germline CDR1 and CDR2 sequences are MNHEY and SVGAGI. This CDR3 contains 15 residues. The CDR3 DNA is TGTGCCAGCAGTTACTCCGGACAGGTGAACACTGAAGCTTTCTTT. Amino acids: CASSYSGQVNTEAFF.

J is TRBJ2-3 and V is TRBV23-1, with TRBD2 matching 13 bases. TRBV23-1 is an open reading frame, and its role is uncertain. The CDR3 sequence is 15 residues long. The ends lost 8 bases at V and 1 base at J; junction bases unmatched: 3. The CDR3: CASFGLAGGTDTQYF. The CDR3, as DNA: TGCGCCAGCTTCGGACTAGCGGGGGGCACAGATACGCAGTATTTT.

In its sample, this clone was seen many times. Additional DNA sequences in this sample encode the identical CDR3. The CDR3 coding sequence is TGTGCCAGCAGTACCTGGGACAGCTTGAACACTGAAGCTTTCTTT. Translating it yields CASSTWDSLNTEAFF. This chain joins TRBV6-6 and TRBJ1-1; 7 bases map to TRBD1. CDR3 length equals 15 residues. Germline lookup yields CDR1 MNHNY and CDR2 SVGAGI (reference sequence). V lost 5 bases, J lost 0 bases, and 6 bases stayed unmatched.

This chain links TRBV13 with TRBJ2-7, with 8 bases that match TRBD2. This CDR3 has 15 amino acids. With 2 bases clipped from V and 3 bases from J, the junction kept 6 bases outside the gene matches. Germline CDR1 PRHDT, CDR2 FYEKMQ (reference sequence). CDR3 DNA sequence: TGTGCCAGCAGCTTACGGCGGGGGGTGGGCTACGAGCAGTACTTC. Residues: CASSLRRGVGYEQYF.

This clone was seen only once. The chain is built from TRBV2 and TRBJ1-1; D uncertain. The length of the CDR3 is 13 residues. Germline V gene sequence: CDR1 SNHLY, CDR2 FYNNEI. The V end lost 0 bases, the J end lost 5 bases, and 7 bases lay between the germline ends. In DNA form, the CDR3 reads TGTGCCAGCAGTGAAGCGGGGAGGACTGAAGCTTTCTTT. Its protein product is CASSEAGRTEAFF.

This chain uses TRBV5-1 with TRBJ2-3; 10 positions agree with TRBD2. V lost 4 bases, J lost 1 base, and 3 bases stayed unmatched. Germline CDR1 reads SGHRS; CDR2 reads YFSETQ. The CDR3 covers 15 residues. This CDR3 is CASSPGTSGTDTQYF. The CDR3, as DNA: TGCGCCAGCAGCCCCGGGACTAGCGGCACAGATACGCAGTATTTT.

The rearrangement joins TRBV30 to TRBJ2-7; 10 nucleotides line up with TRBD1. Germline CDR1 and CDR2: GTSNPN and SVGIG (reference sequence). J gave up 2 bases and V 4 bases, and 2 bases lay outside the gene matches. This CDR3 contains 13 residues. The CDR3 DNA sequence: TGTGCCTGGAATGGACAGGGGGCCTACGAGCAGTACTTC. Amino acids: CAWNGQGAYEQYF.

The chain has TRBV9 and TRBJ2-5; 7 nucleotides agree with TRBD1. This CDR3 comprises 15 residues. Germline CDR1 and CDR2: SGDLS and YYNGEE. After removal of 4 bases from V and 5 bases from J, the junction contained 11 bases not matched to a gene. CDR3 in DNA: TGTGCCAGCAGCCCCGCAGGGGGATTTGGGGAGACCCAGTACTTC. Its protein product is CASSPAGGFGETQYF.

The rearrangement uses TRBV10-1 and TRBJ2-1; 10 bases map to TRBD1. The CDR3 runs 14 residues. The J segment lost 8 bases and the V segment lost 2 bases, leaving 3 bases of the junction unmatched. Germline CDR1 and CDR2: WNHNN and SYGVQD (reference sequence). The CDR3 loop is CASSEGQGVDEQFF. CDR3 coding DNA: TGCGCCAGCAGTGAGGGACAGGGGGTCGATGAGCAGTTCTTC.

This chain uses TRBV6-5 with TRBJ1-1, with D perhaps matching TRBD1 (5 bases). Germline V lookup: CDR1 MNHEY, CDR2 SVGAGI. The length of the CDR3 is 16 residues. Trimming removed 4 bases from V and 1 base from J, with 16 bases in between. Here the CDR3 DNA reads TGTGCCAGCAGTTCGGAATTGGTTGGGGCGAACACTGAAGCTTTCTTT. This gives the protein CASSSELVGANTEAFF.